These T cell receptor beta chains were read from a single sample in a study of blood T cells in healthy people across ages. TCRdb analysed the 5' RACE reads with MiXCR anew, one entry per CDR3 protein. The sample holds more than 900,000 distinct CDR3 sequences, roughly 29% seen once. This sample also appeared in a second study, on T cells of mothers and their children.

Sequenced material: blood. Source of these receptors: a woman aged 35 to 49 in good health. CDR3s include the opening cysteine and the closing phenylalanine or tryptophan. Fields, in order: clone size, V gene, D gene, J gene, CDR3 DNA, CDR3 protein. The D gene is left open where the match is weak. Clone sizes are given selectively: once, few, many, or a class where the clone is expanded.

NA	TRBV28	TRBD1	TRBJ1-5	TGTGCCAGCAGTCCCCCGACAGGGGATAATCAGCCCCAGCATTTT	CASSPPTGDNQPQHF
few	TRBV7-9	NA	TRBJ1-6	TGTGCCAGCAGCCTCGGCGGGGGACCTAATTCACCCCTCCACTTT	CASSLGGGPNSPLHF
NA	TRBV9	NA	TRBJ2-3	TGTGCCAGCAGCGTAGGAGCTGTCTCGGCGGATACGCAGTATTTT	CASSVGAVSADTQYF
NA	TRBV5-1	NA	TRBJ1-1	TGCGCCAGCAGCTTGATAGAGCCCTCGGAAGCTTTCTTT	CASSLIEPSEAFF
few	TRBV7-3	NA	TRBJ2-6	TGTGCCAGCAGCCCGGGGGGACAGACACACTCTGGGGCCAACGTCCTGACTTTC	CASSPGGQTHSGANVLTF
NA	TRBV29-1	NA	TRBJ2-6	TGCAGCGTTGAATTTGCGGACTCTGGGGCCAACGTCCGGACTTTC	CSVEFADSGANVRTF
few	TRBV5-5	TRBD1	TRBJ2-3	TGTGCCAGCAGCGCATCGGGACAGAAAAGCACAGATACGCAGTATTTT	CASSASGQKSTDTQYF
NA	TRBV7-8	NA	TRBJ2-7	TGTGCCAGCAGCTTAACGAACAGGGGGGGTTCTGTGTACGAGCAGTACTTC	CASSLTNRGGSVYEQYF
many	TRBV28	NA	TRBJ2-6	TGTGCCAGCAGTAGGACAGTCGGCTCTGGGGCCAACGTCCTGACTTTC	CASSRTVGSGANVLTF
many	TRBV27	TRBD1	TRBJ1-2	TGTGCCAGCAGTTTCCTGGCAGGGGGCTATGGCTACACCTTC	CASSFLAGGYGYTF
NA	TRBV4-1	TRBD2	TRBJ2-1	TGCGCCAGCAGCCTTTCATGGGCTAGCGGGGGGGCCAGGGATGAGCAGTTCTTC	CASSLSWASGGARDEQFF
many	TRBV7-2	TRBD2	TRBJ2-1	TGTGCCAGCAGCGAAACCGTTGGGTCTAGCGGGGGGTCCTACAATGAGCAGTTCTTC	CASSETVGSSGGSYNEQFF
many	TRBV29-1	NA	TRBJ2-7	TGCAGCGTTGAATTGGGGAACTCCTACGAGCAGTACTTC	CSVELGNSYEQYF
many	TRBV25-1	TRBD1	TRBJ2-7	TGTGCCAGCAGTTCCCAATTGGGGGACAGGGAATACGAGCAGTACTTC	CASSSQLGDREYEQYF
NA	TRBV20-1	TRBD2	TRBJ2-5	TGCAGTGCTTTCCTAGCGGGGGGGCCAGATGAGCAGTACTTC	CSAFLAGGPDEQYF
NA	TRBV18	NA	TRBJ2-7	TGTGCCAGCTCACCCCGACAGGAAACCTACGAGCAGTACTTC	CASSPRQETYEQYF
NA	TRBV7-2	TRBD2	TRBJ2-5	TGTGCCAGCAGCCCAACTAGCGAGAATGAGCAGTACTTC	CASSPTSENEQYF
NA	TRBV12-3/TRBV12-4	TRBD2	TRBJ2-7	TGTGCCAGCGGTTTGGGGGACTACTACGAGCAGTACTTC	CASGLGDYYEQYF
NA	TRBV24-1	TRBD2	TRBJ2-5	TGTGCCACCGCGGCGGGGGAAATGAATGAGCAGTACTTC	CATAAGEMNEQYF
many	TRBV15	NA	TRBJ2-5	TGTGCCACCAGCAGCGGATGGAGGAGCCGATTCGCGGACCAAGAGACCCAGTACTTC	CATSSGWRSRFADQETQYF
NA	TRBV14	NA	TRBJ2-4	TGTGCCAGCAGCCAAGATTGGGACATTCAGTACTTC	CASSQDWDIQYF
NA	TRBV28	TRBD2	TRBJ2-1	TGTGCCAGCAGGGGAGGGGTAGGTGAGCAGTTCTTC	CASRGGVGEQFF
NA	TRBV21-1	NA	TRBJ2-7	TGTGCAGCAGCAAAGAACTGGACAGGGGGCGAGCAGTACTTC	CAAAKNWTGGEQYF
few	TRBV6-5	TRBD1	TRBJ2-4	TGTGCCAGCAGTTACTTTTCGGACAGGGTAGGAGTTCAGTACTTC	CASSYFSDRVGVQYF
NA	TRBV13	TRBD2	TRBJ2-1	TGTGCCAGCAGCTTAACTAGCGGGGGTTTCAATGAGCAGTTCTTC	CASSLTSGGFNEQFF
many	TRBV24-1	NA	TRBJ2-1	TGTGCCACCAGTGATAGGGGGTTCTCCTACAATGAGCAGTTCTTC	CATSDRGFSYNEQFF
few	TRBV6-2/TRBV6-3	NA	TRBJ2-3	TGTGCCAGCAGTTACCCGCCGACAGCCATAACAGATACGCAGTATTTT	CASSYPPTAITDTQYF
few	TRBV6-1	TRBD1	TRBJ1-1	TGTGCCAGCAGTCGACCGGGACAGACTGTGTTCAAGGGCACTGAAGCTTTCTTT	CASSRPGQTVFKGTEAFF
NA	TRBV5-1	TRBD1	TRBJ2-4	TGCGCCAGCAGCCGACCGGGACAGAACATAGCCAAAAACATTCAGTACTTC	CASSRPGQNIAKNIQYF
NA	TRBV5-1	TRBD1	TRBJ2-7	TGCGCCAGCAGCCCGGGACAGGGTATTCTCTACGAGCAGTACTTC	CASSPGQGILYEQYF
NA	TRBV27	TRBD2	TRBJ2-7	TGTGCCGGCAGTTTATCCGGGGGGTGGTCCTACGAGCAGTACTTC	CAGSLSGGWSYEQYF
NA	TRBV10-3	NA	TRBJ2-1	TGTGCCATCAGTGAAGGAGCTAGCTTGGAGACCCAGTTCTTC	CAISEGASLETQFF
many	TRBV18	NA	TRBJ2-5	TGTGCCAGCTCACCACTCCGAGCTAGAGAGACCCAGTACTTC	CASSPLRARETQYF
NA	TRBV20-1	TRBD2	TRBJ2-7	TGCAGTGCTATACTTCTAGCGGGGGGCTTCCTTTTATGCGAGCAGTACTTC	CSAILLAGGFLLCEQYF
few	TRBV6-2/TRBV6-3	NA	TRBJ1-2	TGTGCCAGCAGTTATGCAGGGGAAGTGAATGGCTACACCTTC	CASSYAGEVNGYTF
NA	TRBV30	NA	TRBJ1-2	TGTGCCTGGAGTCGGGCCCTTACAGACTATGGCTACACCTTC	CAWSRALTDYGYTF
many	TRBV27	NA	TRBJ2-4	TGTGCCAGCAGTTCTTCCCCCCTCCCCACGGGGATAGCCAAAAACATTCAGTACTTC	CASSSSPLPTGIAKNIQYF
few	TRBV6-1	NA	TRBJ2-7	TGTGCCAGCAGTGAAAAAGGGTCCTGGGACGAGCAGTACTTC	CASSEKGSWDEQYF
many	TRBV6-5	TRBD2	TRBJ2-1	TGTGCCAGCAGGCGGGGGGGGTTGGGGAATGAGCAGTTCTTC	CASRRGGLGNEQFF
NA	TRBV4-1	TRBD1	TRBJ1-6	TGCGCCAGCAGCCAGTTGGGGACAGCTAATTCACCCCTCCACTTT	CASSQLGTANSPLHF
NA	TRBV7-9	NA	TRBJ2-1	TGTGCCAGCACCCCAAACGAGACGCCGGCCAATGAGCAGTTCTTC	CASTPNETPANEQFF
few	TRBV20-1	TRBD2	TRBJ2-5	TGCAGTGCTAGCTTGACTAGCGGGGGAGAGACCCAGTACTTC	CSASLTSGGETQYF
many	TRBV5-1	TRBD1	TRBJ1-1	TGCGCCAGCAGCTGGATAACACAGGGGATGAACACTGAAGCTTTCTTT	CASSWITQGMNTEAFF
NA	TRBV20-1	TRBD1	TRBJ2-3	TGCAGTGCCAGGGACAGGAACACAGATACGCAGTATTTT	CSARDRNTDTQYF
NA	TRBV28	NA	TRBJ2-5	TGTGCCAGCAGTCCAAACCTCAGAGACCCGTACTTC	CASSPNLRDPYF
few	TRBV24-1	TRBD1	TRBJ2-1	TGTGCCACCAGTGTGGCCGGGACAGGGTCCCATGAGCAGTTCTTC	CATSVAGTGSHEQFF
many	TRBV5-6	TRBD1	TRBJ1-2	TGTGCCAGCAGCCGCGGACAGGGGGCGCTCTATGGCTACACCTTC	CASSRGQGALYGYTF
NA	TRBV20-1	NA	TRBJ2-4	TGCAGTGCTAGAGAGGACACAAACATTCAGTACTTC	CSAREDTNIQYF